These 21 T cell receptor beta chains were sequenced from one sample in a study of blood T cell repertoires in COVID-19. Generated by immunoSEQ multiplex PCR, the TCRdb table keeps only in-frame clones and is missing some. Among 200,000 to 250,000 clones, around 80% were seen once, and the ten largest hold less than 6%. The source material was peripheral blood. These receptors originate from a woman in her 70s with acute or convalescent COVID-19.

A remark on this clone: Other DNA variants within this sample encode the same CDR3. CDR3 bases: TGTGCCACCAGTGACCTCGGGACTAGCGGTAACAATGAGCAGTTCTTC. This gives the protein CATSDLGTSGNNEQFF. The chain couples TRBV24-1 to TRBJ2-1, with 11 nucleotides matching TRBD2. Trimming at V came to 4 bases and at J to 5 bases, leaving 6 bases not matched to a gene. Germline V gene lookup returns CDR1 KGHDR and CDR2 SFDVKD. CDR3 size: 16 residues.

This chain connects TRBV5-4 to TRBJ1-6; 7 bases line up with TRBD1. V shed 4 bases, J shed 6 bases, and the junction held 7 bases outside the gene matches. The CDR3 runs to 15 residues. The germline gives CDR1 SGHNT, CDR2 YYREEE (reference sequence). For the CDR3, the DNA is TGTGCCAGCAGCCCATGGGACAGTGGTAATTCACCCCTCCACTTT. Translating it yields CASSPWDSGNSPLHF.

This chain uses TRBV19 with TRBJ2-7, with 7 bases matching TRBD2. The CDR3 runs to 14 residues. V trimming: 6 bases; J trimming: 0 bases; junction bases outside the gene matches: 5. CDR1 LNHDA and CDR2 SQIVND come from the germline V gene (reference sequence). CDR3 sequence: CASRTAGDSYEQYF. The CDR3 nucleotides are TGTGCCAGTAGAACGGCGGGAGACTCCTACGAGCAGTACTTC.

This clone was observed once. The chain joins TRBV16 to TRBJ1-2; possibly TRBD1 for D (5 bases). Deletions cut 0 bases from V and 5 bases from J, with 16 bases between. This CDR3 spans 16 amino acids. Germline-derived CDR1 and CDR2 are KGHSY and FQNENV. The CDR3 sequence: CASSQSPSVGGYGYTF. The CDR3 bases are TGTGCCAGCAGCCAATCTCCGTCGGTGGGGGGATATGGCTACACCTTC.

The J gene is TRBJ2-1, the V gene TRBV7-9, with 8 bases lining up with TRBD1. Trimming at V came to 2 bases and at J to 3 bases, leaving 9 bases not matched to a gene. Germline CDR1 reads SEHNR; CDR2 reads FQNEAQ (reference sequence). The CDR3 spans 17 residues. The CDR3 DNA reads TGTGCCAGCAGCTTATGGACAGGGTCACTCCTCTACAATGAGCAGTTCTTC. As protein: CASSLWTGSLLYNEQFF.

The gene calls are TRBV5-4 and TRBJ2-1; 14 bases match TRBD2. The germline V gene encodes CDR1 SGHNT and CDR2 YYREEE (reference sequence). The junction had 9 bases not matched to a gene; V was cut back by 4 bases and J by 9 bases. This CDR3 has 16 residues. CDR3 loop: CASSPGTSGRGSEQFF. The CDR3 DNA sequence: TGTGCCAGCAGCCCAGGGACTAGCGGGAGAGGAAGTGAGCAGTTCTTC.

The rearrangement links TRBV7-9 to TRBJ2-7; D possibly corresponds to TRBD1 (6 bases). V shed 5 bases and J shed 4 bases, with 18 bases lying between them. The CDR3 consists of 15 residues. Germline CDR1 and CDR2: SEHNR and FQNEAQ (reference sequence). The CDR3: CASSRTGTPIYEQYF. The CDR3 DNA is TGTGCCAGCAGCCGAACCGGGACACCAATATACGAGCAGTACTTC. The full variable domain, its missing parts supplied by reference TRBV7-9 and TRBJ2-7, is DTGVSQNPRHKITKRGQNVTFRCDPISEHNRLYWYRQTLGQGPEFLTYFQNEAQLEKSRLLSDRFSAERPKGSFSTLEIQRTEQGDSAMYLCASSRTGTPIYEQYFGPGTRLTVT.

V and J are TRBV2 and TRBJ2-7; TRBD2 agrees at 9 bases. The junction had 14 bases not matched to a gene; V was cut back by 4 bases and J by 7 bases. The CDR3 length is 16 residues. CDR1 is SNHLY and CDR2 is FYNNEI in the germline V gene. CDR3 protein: CASSAPGFSGRGEQYF. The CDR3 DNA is TGTGCCAGCAGTGCCCCCGGTTTTAGCGGGAGAGGGGAGCAGTACTTC.

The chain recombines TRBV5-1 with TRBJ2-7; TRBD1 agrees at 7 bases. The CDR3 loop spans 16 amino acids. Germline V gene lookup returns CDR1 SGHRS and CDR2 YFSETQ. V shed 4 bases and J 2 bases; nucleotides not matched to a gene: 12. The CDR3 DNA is TGCGCCAGCAGCCCGGAGTGGGACAGCCAAGCCTACGAGCAGTACTTC. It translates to CASSPEWDSQAYEQYF.

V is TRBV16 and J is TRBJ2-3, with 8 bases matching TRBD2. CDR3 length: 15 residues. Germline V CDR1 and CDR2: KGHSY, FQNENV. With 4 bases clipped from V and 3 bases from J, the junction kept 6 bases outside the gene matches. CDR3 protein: CASSLGTRETDTQYF. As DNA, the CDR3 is TGTGCCAGCAGCCTAGGGACTAGGGAAACAGATACGCAGTATTTT.

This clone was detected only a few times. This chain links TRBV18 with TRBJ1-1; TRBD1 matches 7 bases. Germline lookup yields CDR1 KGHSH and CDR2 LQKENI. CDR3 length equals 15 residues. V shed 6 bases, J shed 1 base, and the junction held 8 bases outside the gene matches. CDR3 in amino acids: CASSPNRQGNTEAFF. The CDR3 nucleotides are TGTGCCAGCTCTCCCAACCGACAGGGGAACACTGAAGCTTTCTTT.

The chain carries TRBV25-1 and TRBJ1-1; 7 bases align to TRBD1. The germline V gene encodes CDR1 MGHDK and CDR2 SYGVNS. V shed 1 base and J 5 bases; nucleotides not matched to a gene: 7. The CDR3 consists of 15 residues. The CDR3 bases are TGTGCCAGCAGTGAATGGGCACAGGGGATGACTGAAGCTTTCTTT. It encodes CASSEWAQGMTEAFF.

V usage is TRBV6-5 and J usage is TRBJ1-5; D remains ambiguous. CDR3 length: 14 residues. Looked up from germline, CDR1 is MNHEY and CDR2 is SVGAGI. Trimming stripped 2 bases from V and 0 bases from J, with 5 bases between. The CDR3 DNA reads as TGTGCCAGCAGTTACACAATTAGCAATCAGCCCCAGCATTTT. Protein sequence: CASSYTISNQPQHF.

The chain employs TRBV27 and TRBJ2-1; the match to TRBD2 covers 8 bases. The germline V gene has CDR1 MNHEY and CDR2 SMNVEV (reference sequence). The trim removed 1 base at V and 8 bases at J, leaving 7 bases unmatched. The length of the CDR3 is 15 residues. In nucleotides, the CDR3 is TGTGCCAGCAGTTTATTGAGCGGGAGCGGCGATGAGCAGTTCTTC. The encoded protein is CASSLLSGSGDEQFF.

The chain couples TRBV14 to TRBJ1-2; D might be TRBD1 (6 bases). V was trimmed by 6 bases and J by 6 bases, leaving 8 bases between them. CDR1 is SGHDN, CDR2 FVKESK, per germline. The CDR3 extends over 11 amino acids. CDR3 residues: CASRDRDGYTF. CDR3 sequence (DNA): TGTGCCAGCAGGGACAGAGATGGCTACACCTTC.

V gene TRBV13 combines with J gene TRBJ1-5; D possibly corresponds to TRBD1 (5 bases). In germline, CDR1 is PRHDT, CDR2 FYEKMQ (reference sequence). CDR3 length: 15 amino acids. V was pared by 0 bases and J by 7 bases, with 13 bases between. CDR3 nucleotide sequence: TGTGCCAGCAGCTTAGGCCGGGGGAGAGGACAGCCCCAGCATTTT. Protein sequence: CASSLGRGRGQPQHF.

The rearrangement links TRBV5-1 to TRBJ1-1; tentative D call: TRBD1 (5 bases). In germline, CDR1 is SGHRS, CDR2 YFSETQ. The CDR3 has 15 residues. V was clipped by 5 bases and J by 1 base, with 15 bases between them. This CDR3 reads CASRPPGQKNTEAFF. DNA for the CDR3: TGCGCCAGCAGACCCCCTGGACAAAAGAACACTGAAGCTTTCTTT.

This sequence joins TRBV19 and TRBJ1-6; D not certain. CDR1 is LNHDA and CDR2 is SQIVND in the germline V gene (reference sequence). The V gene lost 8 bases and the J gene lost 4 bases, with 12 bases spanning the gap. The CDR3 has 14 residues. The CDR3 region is CASAPGLYNSPLHF. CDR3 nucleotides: TGTGCCAGTGCTCCCGGACTGTATAATTCACCCCTCCACTTT.

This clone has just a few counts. The CDR3: CASSSRDSSGNTIYF. In nucleotides, the CDR3 is TGTGCCAGCAGCTCCCGGGACAGCTCTGGAAACACCATATATTTT. The chain links TRBV13 to TRBJ1-3, with 7 bases that match TRBD1. Germline V gene sequence: CDR1 PRHDT, CDR2 FYEKMQ (reference sequence). CDR3 length: 15 residues. The J segment lost 0 bases and the V segment lost 4 bases, leaving 3 bases of the junction unmatched.

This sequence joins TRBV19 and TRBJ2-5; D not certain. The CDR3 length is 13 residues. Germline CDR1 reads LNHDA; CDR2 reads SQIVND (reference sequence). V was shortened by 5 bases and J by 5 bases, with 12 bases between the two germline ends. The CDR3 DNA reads TGTGCCAGTAGTTCCGCGGATGCGGAGACCCAGTACTTC. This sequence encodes CASSSADAETQYF.

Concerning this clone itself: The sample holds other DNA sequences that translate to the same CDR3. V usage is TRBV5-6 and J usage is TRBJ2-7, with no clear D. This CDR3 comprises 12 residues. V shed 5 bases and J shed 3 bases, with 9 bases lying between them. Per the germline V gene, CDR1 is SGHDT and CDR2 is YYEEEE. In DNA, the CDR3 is TGTGCCAGCAGTTTACAGAGCTACGAGCAGTACTTC. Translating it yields CASSLQSYEQYF. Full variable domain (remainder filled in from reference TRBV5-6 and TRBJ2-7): DAGVTQSPTHLIKTRGQQVTLRCSPKSGHDTVSWYQQALGQGPQFIFQYYEEEERQRGNFPDRFSGHQFPNYSSELNVNALLLGDSALYLCASSLQSYEQYFGPGTRLTVT.